This is a list of T cell receptor beta chains from one sample in a study of identifying expanded T cells in peripheral blood. Sequencing was performed with immunoSEQ multiplex PCR; in TCRdb, only in-frame clones are kept and a portion is missing. The sample has about 91,000 clones, roughly 88% seen once. The specimen was blood. All receptors derive from a person between 18 and 75 years old in good health. CDR3s include the opening cysteine and the closing phenylalanine or tryptophan. D genes are given only for firm matches. Only some rows state a clone size, as once, few, many or a class for expanded clones.

CDR3 length: 13
V gene: TRBV2
D gene: NA
J gene: TRBJ2-7
clone size: NA
CDR3 DNA: TGTGCCAGCAGTGAAAAGACAGTCTACGAGCAGTACTTC
CDR3 protein: CASSEKTVYEQYF

CDR3 length: 12
V gene: TRBV5-4
D gene: NA
J gene: TRBJ1-1
clone size: once
CDR3 DNA: TGTGCCAGCAGCTTCGGAATCACTGAAGCTTTCTTT
CDR3 protein: CASSFGITEAFF

CDR3 length: 18
V gene: TRBV28
D gene: TRBD2
J gene: TRBJ2-7
clone size: NA
CDR3 DNA: TGTGCCAGCAGTTTCTCATGGACTAGCGGGAGGCTTACCTACGAGCAGTACTTC
CDR3 protein: CASSFSWTSGRLTYEQYF

CDR3 length: 14
V gene: TRBV28
D gene: TRBD1
J gene: TRBJ2-5
clone size: NA
CDR3 DNA: TGTGCCAGCAGTTTGGGGACAGGGGTGGAGACCCAGTACTTC
CDR3 protein: CASSLGTGVETQYF

CDR3 length: 14
V gene: TRBV19
D gene: TRBD1
J gene: TRBJ1-2
clone size: once
CDR3 DNA: TGTGCCAGTAGTATAAAGGGGGCTTATTATGGCTACACCTTC
CDR3 protein: CASSIKGAYYGYTF

CDR3 length: 13
V gene: TRBV10-1
D gene: NA
J gene: TRBJ1-1
clone size: NA
CDR3 DNA: TGCGCCAGCAGTGAGTCCAGGGGCACTGAAGCTTTCTTT
CDR3 protein: CASSESRGTEAFF

CDR3 length: 14
V gene: TRBV7-7
D gene: TRBD1
J gene: TRBJ2-5
clone size: NA
CDR3 DNA: TGTGCCAGCAGCGCCTGGGACAGGGAAGAGACCCAGTACTTC
CDR3 protein: CASSAWDREETQYF

CDR3 length: 16
V gene: TRBV7-9
D gene: TRBD1
J gene: TRBJ1-1
clone size: NA
CDR3 DNA: TGTGCCAGCAGCTTAGTAGGCGGGACAGGGGACACTGAAGCTTTCTTT
CDR3 protein: CASSLVGGTGDTEAFF

CDR3 length: 12
V gene: TRBV7-8
D gene: NA
J gene: TRBJ1-1
clone size: NA
CDR3 DNA: TGTGCCAGCAGCTTAGGGGTGGGTGAAGCTTTCTTT
CDR3 protein: CASSLGVGEAFF

CDR3 length: 16
V gene: TRBV4-1
D gene: TRBD2
J gene: TRBJ2-1
clone size: NA
CDR3 DNA: TGCGCCAGCAGCCAAGATAAAGCGGGGCGAGACAATGAGCAGTTCTTC
CDR3 protein: CASSQDKAGRDNEQFF

CDR3 length: 15
V gene: TRBV2
D gene: NA
J gene: TRBJ2-3
clone size: NA
CDR3 DNA: TGTGCCAGCATAAGAGTGCCAAGGAGCACAGATACGCAGTATTTT
CDR3 protein: CASIRVPRSTDTQYF

CDR3 length: 13
V gene: TRBV5-1
D gene: NA
J gene: TRBJ1-5
clone size: NA
CDR3 DNA: TGCGCCAGCAGCCCAGGTAGCAATCAGCCCCAGCATTTT
CDR3 protein: CASSPGSNQPQHF

CDR3 length: 13
V gene: TRBV6-1
D gene: NA
J gene: TRBJ2-5
clone size: few
CDR3 DNA: TGTGCCAGCAGTGAAAAGGAGCAAGAGACCCAGTACTTC
CDR3 protein: CASSEKEQETQYF

CDR3 length: 11
V gene: TRBV6-5
D gene: NA
J gene: TRBJ1-2
clone size: NA
CDR3 DNA: TGTGCCAGCACTGGACCTGATGGCTACACCTTC
CDR3 protein: CASTGPDGYTF

CDR3 length: 16
V gene: TRBV28
D gene: TRBD1
J gene: TRBJ2-3
clone size: NA
CDR3 DNA: TGTGCCAGCACCCCCGGGGTGGGGACAGGCACAGATACGCAGTATTTT
CDR3 protein: CASTPGVGTGTDTQYF

CDR3 length: 14
V gene: TRBV30
D gene: TRBD2
J gene: TRBJ2-4
clone size: NA
CDR3 DNA: TGTGCCTACACACGAGCGGGGGAAGAAAACATTCAGTACTTC
CDR3 protein: CAYTRAGEENIQYF

CDR3 length: 16
V gene: TRBV6-6
D gene: TRBD1
J gene: TRBJ1-1
clone size: NA
CDR3 DNA: TGTGCCAGCAGTTACCCGACTACAGGGGCAAACACTGAAGCTTTCTTT
CDR3 protein: CASSYPTTGANTEAFF

CDR3 length: 13
V gene: TRBV7-9
D gene: NA
J gene: TRBJ2-2
clone size: NA
CDR3 DNA: TGTGCCAGCAGCTTACTTCACACCGGGGAGCTGTTTTTT
CDR3 protein: CASSLLHTGELFF